This is a list of T cell receptor beta chains from one sample in a study of blood T cell repertoires in COVID-19. The data were produced by immunoSEQ multiplex PCR, yet TCRdb's version contains in-frame clones alone and is incomplete. The sample includes around 120,000 clones, about 90% of them seen just once. The specimen sequenced was peripheral blood. All receptors come from a woman aged 55-69 years with COVID-19, enrolled during active disease. CDR3s include the opening cysteine and the closing phenylalanine or tryptophan. The order of the fields is J gene, clone size, D gene, V gene, CDR3 protein, CDR3 DNA. A D gene is named only where the DNA matches it firmly. Rows may omit the clone size; those that give it use once, few, many or a size class.

TRBJ2-5,-,-,TRBV7-2,CASTQRVSETQYF,TGTGCCAGCACCCAACGAGTTTCAGAGACCCAGTACTTC
TRBJ1-5,few,-,TRBV2,CASSRARSAGAGQPQHF,TGTGCCAGCAGTCGAGCTCGGTCCGCAGGGGCCGGTCAGCCCCAGCATTTT
TRBJ2-2,-,TRBD1,TRBV5-1,CASSLDPSTRDRGPTGELFF,TGCGCCAGCAGCTTGGATCCTTCGACGCGGGACAGGGGGCCGACCGGGGAGCTGTTTTTT
TRBJ1-2,-,TRBD1,TRBV19,CASRTQGSDYGYTF,TGTGCCAGTAGAACACAGGGGTCGGACTATGGCTACACCTTC
TRBJ1-1,-,-,TRBV12-3/TRBV12-4,CASSVRGRTEAFF,TGTGCCAGCAGTGTGCGCGGGCGCACTGAAGCTTTCTTT
TRBJ1-1,-,-,TRBV19,CASSMVAYGAFF,TGTGCCAGTAGTATGGTAGCTTATGGTGCTTTCTTT
TRBJ2-7,-,TRBD1,TRBV10-3,CATVKVGTGIEQYF,TGTGCCACCGTAAAGGTGGGGACAGGGATCGAGCAGTACTTC
TRBJ1-5,once,-,TRBV13,CASSLGLTRNQPQHF,TGTGCCAGCAGCTTAGGACTAACACGAAATCAGCCCCAGCATTTT
TRBJ1-4,-,TRBD1,TRBV5-1,CASSPRGSGRITNEKLFF,TGCGCCAGCAGCCCCAGGGGGTCAGGGAGAATCACTAATGAAAAACTGTTTTTT
TRBJ2-7,-,TRBD1,TRBV19,CASSIGLRDRGNEQYF,TGTGCCAGTAGTATAGGCCTCCGGGACAGAGGTAACGAGCAGTACTTC
TRBJ1-5,-,-,TRBV10-2,CASRKDSDRNQPQHF,TGCGCCAGCAGGAAGGACAGCGACCGCAATCAGCCCCAGCATTTT
TRBJ1-1,-,TRBD1,TRBV7-2,CASSLMGTGGNTEAFF,TGTGCCAGCAGCTTGATGGGGACAGGGGGCAACACTGAAGCTTTCTTT
TRBJ1-1,-,-,TRBV4-2,CASSQGQGYTEAFF,TGTGCCAGCAGCCAGGGTCAGGGATACACTGAAGCTTTCTTT
TRBJ2-3,-,TRBD1,TRBV29-1,CSVEPPGQGTDTQYF,TGCAGCGTTGAACCCCCGGGACAGGGGACAGATACGCAGTATTTT
TRBJ2-1,-,-,TRBV7-2,CASASVSYNEQFF,TGTGCCAGCGCTAGCGTCTCCTACAATGAGCAGTTCTTC
TRBJ1-6,-,TRBD1,TRBV27,CASSSDRGNSPLHF,TGTGCCAGCAGTAGTGACAGGGGTAATTCACCCCTCCACTTT
TRBJ1-5,-,-,TRBV7-9,CASSFGGTGNQPQHF,TGTGCCAGCAGCTTCGGGGGGACGGGCAATCAGCCCCAGCATTTT
TRBJ1-1,-,-,TRBV5-1,CASSLVPRGMNTEAFF,TGCGCCAGCAGCTTGGTGCCTCGCGGCATGAACACTGAAGCTTTCTTT
TRBJ1-4,-,TRBD1,TRBV5-1,CASSPGTAETEKLFF,TGCGCCAGCAGCCCCGGGACAGCCGAAACCGAAAAACTGTTTTTT
TRBJ2-7,once,TRBD1,TRBV6-1,CASSEQWDRAEEQYF,TGTGCCAGCAGTGAACAGTGGGACAGGGCTGAAGAGCAGTACTTC
TRBJ2-7,-,-,TRBV5-4,CASSLGGVRAGEQYF,TGTGCCAGCAGCCTAGGGGGGGTAAGGGCCGGCGAGCAGTACTTC
TRBJ1-3,-,TRBD1,TRBV7-9,CASSLERGPSSGNTIYF,TGTGCCAGCAGCTTAGAAAGGGGGCCGAGCTCTGGAAACACCATATATTTT
TRBJ1-1,-,TRBD1,TRBV25-1,CASSNQGEDTEAFF,TGTGCCAGCAGTAATCAGGGGGAGGACACTGAAGCTTTCTTT
TRBJ2-3,-,TRBD2,TRBV5-8,CASSPRLAGGSDTQYF,TGTGCCAGCAGCCCGAGACTAGCGGGGGGATCAGATACGCAGTATTTT
TRBJ1-3,few,TRBD1,TRBV2,CASRAGGVNTIYF,TGTGCCAGCAGAGCAGGGGGAGTAAACACCATATATTTT
TRBJ2-2,-,TRBD1,TRBV7-2,CASSLGYGTDTGELFF,TGTGCCAGCAGCTTAGGGTACGGGACAGACACCGGGGAGCTGTTTTTT
TRBJ2-3,-,-,TRBV19,CASSMGGGGGTDTQYF,TGTGCCAGTAGTATGGGCGGGGGCGGAGGCACAGATACGCAGTATTTT
TRBJ1-1,-,-,TRBV3-1/TRBV3-2,CASSLNGNPLGEAFF,TGTGCCAGCAGCCTAAACGGGAATCCGCTGGGAGAAGCTTTCTTT
TRBJ1-1,-,-,TRBV3-1/TRBV3-2,CASSQGRHTEAFF,TGTGCCAGCAGCCAGGGGCGGCACACTGAAGCTTTCTTT
TRBJ1-3,-,TRBD1,TRBV7-2,CASSSQGGSGNTIYF,TGTGCCAGCAGCTCACAGGGGGGCTCTGGAAACACCATATATTTT
TRBJ2-1,-,TRBD2,TRBV7-3,CASSRAGGPSRVSYNEQFF,TGTGCCAGCAGCCGAGCGGGGGGGCCTTCCAGAGTTTCGTACAATGAGCAGTTCTTC
TRBJ1-1,-,-,TRBV3-1/TRBV3-2,CASSHGRGWDTEAFF,TGTGCCAGCAGCCACGGGAGGGGGTGGGACACTGAAGCTTTCTTT
TRBJ1-2,-,-,TRBV6-1,CASSDGQFNYGYTF,TGTGCCAGCAGTGACGGACAGTTTAACTATGGCTACACCTTC
TRBJ1-2,-,-,TRBV19,CASRLDTGYGYTF,TGTGCCAGTAGATTGGACACTGGGTATGGCTACACCTTC
TRBJ1-2,-,TRBD1,TRBV7-8,CASSLAVSKTGDYGYTF,TGTGCCAGCAGCTTAGCGGTTTCGAAGACAGGGGACTATGGCTACACCTTC
TRBJ1-2,-,TRBD1,TRBV7-3,CASSSGQGPHYGYTF,TGTGCCAGCAGCTCGGGACAGGGACCCCACTATGGCTACACCTTC
TRBJ1-1,-,TRBD1,TRBV5-5,CASSFGQGASGTEAFF,TGTGCCAGCAGCTTCGGACAGGGGGCGTCGGGAACTGAAGCTTTCTTT
TRBJ2-3,-,TRBD2,TRBV6-1,CASSERLAGPTDTQYF,TGTGCCAGCAGTGAGAGGTTAGCGGGGCCAACAGATACGCAGTATTTT
TRBJ2-4,-,-,TRBV7-2,CASSPTAAMVRPKNIQYF,TGTGCCAGCAGCCCTACCGCGGCCATGGTTAGGCCCAAAAACATTCAGTACTTC
TRBJ2-7,-,TRBD1,TRBV27,CASGQGTYEQYF,TGTGCCAGCGGACAGGGAACCTACGAGCAGTACTTC
TRBJ2-2,many,-,TRBV4-3,CASSQAGDPGELFF,TGCGCCAGCAGCCAAGCAGGGGACCCCGGGGAGCTGTTTTTT
TRBJ2-1,-,-,TRBV7-8,CASSPFLQGRTDEQFF,TGTGCCAGCAGCCCTTTTCTGCAGGGGCGGACAGATGAGCAGTTCTTC
TRBJ2-2,-,-,TRBV6-2/TRBV6-3,CASSVAGSPAGELFF,TGTGCCAGCAGTGTTGCGGGGAGCCCGGCCGGGGAGCTGTTTTTT
TRBJ1-4,-,-,TRBV3-1/TRBV3-2,CASSRLGATNEKLFF,TGTGCCAGCAGCCGACTCGGCGCAACTAATGAAAAACTGTTTTTT
TRBJ1-1,-,TRBD1,TRBV6-5,CATTKGQANTEAFF,TGTGCCACAACCAAGGGACAGGCGAACACTGAAGCTTTCTTT
TRBJ1-3,-,TRBD1,TRBV11-2,CASSATGGYGGNTIYF,TGTGCCAGCAGCGCGACAGGGGGCTATGGCGGAAACACCATATATTTT
TRBJ1-1,-,TRBD1,TRBV4-2,CASRVQGEAFF,TGTGCCAGCAGGGTACAGGGGGAAGCTTTCTTT
TRBJ1-1,-,-,TRBV20-1,CSATNQRETFF,TGCAGTGCTACTAACCAGAGGGAAACTTTCTTT
TRBJ2-3,-,TRBD1,TRBV5-4,CASSFPRGRTDTQYF,TGTGCCAGCAGCTTTCCCAGGGGGCGAACAGATACGCAGTATTTT
TRBJ1-2,-,TRBD1,TRBV18,CASSGTGAHRGYTF,TGTGCCAGCTCAGGGACAGGGGCTCATCGGGGCTACACCTTC
TRBJ2-7,few,TRBD1,TRBV7-9,CASSHRTGAGEQYF,TGTGCCAGCAGCCACCGGACAGGGGCGGGGGAGCAGTACTTC
TRBJ1-5,-,-,TRBV5-5,CASRPGVGNQPQHF,TGTGCCAGCAGACCAGGGGTGGGCAATCAGCCCCAGCATTTT
TRBJ2-7,-,TRBD1,TRBV25-1,CASSGTDRIPYEQYF,TGTGCCAGCAGTGGGACGGACAGGATCCCCTACGAGCAGTACTTC
TRBJ2-6,-,-,TRBV6-2/TRBV6-3,CASSYVAGTPSGANVLTF,TGTGCCAGCAGTTACGTGGCAGGGACTCCCTCTGGGGCCAACGTCCTGACTTTC